These 28 T cell receptor beta chains came from one sample sequenced in a study of T cells in Graves' hyperthyroidism and ophthalmopathy. Amplification of TCR beta CDR3 regions used RNA as the template. Using the HTBI primer set, a first-round RT-PCR was run on the TCR CDR3. MiXCR, applied by TCRdb to the multiplex PCR reads, yields one record per CDR3 protein. The table lists 250,000 or so distinct CDR3 sequences, roughly 15% of them singletons, with around 31% in the top ten. The material sequenced was blood. All receptors come from a woman in her fifties or sixties with Graves' hyperthyroidism that later progressed to Graves' ophthalmopathy.

This clonotype was counted only a few times. DNA of the CDR3: TGTGCCAGCAGCGAGGTACCCGGAGGAACTGAAGCTTTCTTT. Translating it yields CASSEVPGGTEAFF. The genes are TRBV13 and TRBJ1-1; D is unresolved. CDR1 and CDR2 (germline): PRHDT, FYEKMQ (reference sequence). The germline V and J ends were trimmed by 5 bases and 5 bases, with 15 bases remaining between them. This CDR3 has 14 residues.

This clonotype occurred a few times. The chain carries TRBV2 and TRBJ2-1, with 10 bases aligning to TRBD2. The CDR3 has 16 residues. Germline-derived CDR1 and CDR2 are SNHLY and FYNNEI. Losses at the gene ends were 2 bases for V and 9 bases for J; bases not matched to a gene: 10. CDR3 sequence: CASSEPLAGAESEQFF. In DNA form, the CDR3 reads TGTGCCAGCAGTGAACCCCTAGCGGGAGCTGAAAGTGAGCAGTTCTTC. Filled out from reference TRBV2 and TRBJ2-1, the complete variable domain reads EPEVTQTPSHQVTQMGQEVILRCVPISNHLYFYWYRQILGQKVEFLVSFYNNEISEKSEIFDDQFSVERPDGSNFTLKIRSTKLEDSAMYFCASSEPLAGAESEQFFGPGTRLTVL.

This clonotype was detected ten times or more. This chain uses TRBV11-2 with TRBJ2-1, with TRBD2 as a possible D gene (5 bases). The CDR3 is 14 amino acids. The V and J ends lost 6 bases and 5 bases respectively, with 14 bases between them. CDR1 is SGHAT, CDR2 FQNNGV, per germline. The CDR3 protein is CASRSVRGDNEQFF. The CDR3 DNA sequence: TGTGCCAGCAGATCCGTCCGGGGAGACAATGAGCAGTTCTTC.

The table lists this clonotype with many counts. CDR3 DNA: TGCAGTGCTAGACCTAGCCCTGGAGGGGAGCAGTACTTC. This codes for CSARPSPGGEQYF. The V gene is TRBV20-1, the J gene TRBJ2-7; the D gene is possibly TRBD2 (6 bases). V was shortened by 2 bases and J by 7 bases, with 15 bases between the two germline ends. The V gene's germline CDR1 is DFQATT and CDR2 SNEGSKA (reference sequence). The CDR3 is 13 residues long.

This clonotype occurred many times. V usage is TRBV28 and J usage is TRBJ2-7, with TRBD2 as a possible D gene (6 bases). This CDR3 region has 14 residues. Germline V gene data show CDR1 as MDHEN and CDR2 as SYDVKM. The ends were cut back, 8 bases at V and 4 bases at J, with 18 bases in the middle. In DNA form, the CDR3 reads TGTGCCAGCTCCATCGGCGGGGTCGGGTACGAGCAGTACTTC. Translated: CASSIGGVGYEQYF.

This clonotype was recorded many times. V and J are TRBV28 and TRBJ1-2; no definite D call. Trimming took off 1 base at V and 0 bases at J, with 3 bases between the two ends. This CDR3 region has 13 residues. Looked up from germline, CDR1 is MDHEN and CDR2 is SYDVKM. The CDR3 here is CASSLSANYGYTF. The CDR3 coding sequence is TGTGCCAGCAGTTTATCAGCTAACTATGGCTACACCTTC.

V gene TRBV7-9 combines with J gene TRBJ1-2; unclear D gene. V was clipped by 6 bases and J by 2 bases, with 13 bases between them. The CDR3 is made up of 14 amino acids. The germline gives CDR1 SEHNR, CDR2 FQNEAQ (reference sequence). CDR3 loop: CASRTPRQNYGYTF. The CDR3 DNA reads TGTGCCAGCAGAACGCCCAGGCAGAACTATGGCTACACCTTC.

This clonotype was counted ten times or more. The CDR3 nucleotides read TGTGCCTGGAGTGGGGGCTATCCCTCCTACGAGCAGTACTTC. Translation gives CAWSGGYPSYEQYF. The chain carries TRBV30 and TRBJ2-7; possible D gene TRBD1, 5 bases. The CDR3 is made up of 14 amino acids. V lost 1 base to trimming and J lost 0 bases, with 10 bases between them. Germline V gene sequence: CDR1 GTSNPN, CDR2 SVGIG (reference sequence).

Many counts were recorded for this clonotype. V usage is TRBV5-1 and J usage is TRBJ1-4, with D possibly TRBD1 on 5 matching bases. Germline V gives CDR1 SGHRS, CDR2 YFSETQ. Trimming left V 4 bases short and J 7 bases short, with 17 bases between. This CDR3 is built from 15 residues. The CDR3 DNA follows: TGCGCCAGCAGCCCCGGGACCACTCGGGCTGAAAAACTGTTTTTT. Its translation: CASSPGTTRAEKLFF.

Many counts were recorded for this clonotype. The J gene is TRBJ2-2, the V gene TRBV12-3 or TRBV12-4; TRBD2 agrees at 11 bases. The V segment lost 9 bases and the J segment 0 bases; nucleotides outside the gene matches: 6. This CDR3 has 16 amino acids. CDR3 sequence reads: CASTVTSGTNTGELFF. The CDR3 bases are TGTGCCAGTACGGTGACTAGCGGGACGAACACCGGGGAGCTGTTTTTT.

This clonotype appeared a few times. The chain links TRBV20-1 to TRBJ1-1; 10 positions agree with TRBD1. Germline lookup yields CDR1 DFQATT and CDR2 SNEGSKA (reference sequence). J lost 11 bases, V lost 6 bases, and 3 bases had no gene match. This CDR3 region has 10 residues. The CDR3 coding sequence is TGCAGTGCAGAGACAGGGGGCGCTTTCTTT. Translated: CSAETGGAFF.

This clonotype was detected ten times or more. The chain has TRBV6-1 and TRBJ2-1; the match to TRBD2 covers 11 bases. V trimming: 1 base; J trimming: 3 bases; junction bases outside the gene matches: 8. The CDR3 extends over 18 amino acids. The germline V gene has CDR1 MNHNS and CDR2 SASEGT. CDR3 sequence: CASSEGGSGRVYYNEQFF. In DNA form, the CDR3 reads TGTGCCAGCAGTGAAGGCGGTAGCGGGAGGGTTTACTACAATGAGCAGTTCTTC.

The table lists this clonotype with many counts. This sequence joins TRBV12-3 or TRBV12-4 and TRBJ2-3; 7 nucleotides match TRBD2. This CDR3 region has 16 residues. Germline trimming cut 0 bases from V and 0 bases from J; bases unmatched to any gene: 3. The CDR3 here is CASSLAGGPSTDTQYF. The CDR3 DNA reads as TGTGCCAGCAGTTTAGCGGGAGGGCCCAGCACAGATACGCAGTATTTT.

In its sample, this clonotype was seen many times. This chain joins TRBV2 and TRBJ1-2; TRBD1 matches at 7 bases. V trimming: 6 bases; J trimming: 3 bases; junction bases outside the gene matches: 7. Germline V gene lookup returns CDR1 SNHLY and CDR2 FYNNEI. The CDR3 is made up of 14 amino acids. CDR3 coding DNA: TGTGCCAGCAGCAGACAGGGCGAGGACTATGGCTACACCTTC. It encodes CASSRQGEDYGYTF.

The chain has TRBV19 and TRBJ2-1, with a possible D match to TRBD2 (6 bases). V was shortened by 3 bases and J by 4 bases, with 22 bases between the two germline ends. Per the germline V gene, CDR1 is LNHDA and CDR2 is SQIVND (reference sequence). The CDR3 runs 18 residues. The DNA for the CDR3 is TGTGCCAGTAGTATTCTGAGACACTCGGGAGTATCGTACAATGAGCAGTTCTTC. Protein: CASSILRHSGVSYNEQFF.

The rearrangement uses TRBV11-2 and TRBJ2-2, with D hard to call. With 1 base removed from V and 1 base from J, the gap between germline ends came to 10 bases. From germline, CDR1 is SGHAT and CDR2 FQNNGV. This CDR3 has 16 amino acids. The CDR3 DNA follows: TGTGCCAGCAGCTTAGTAGGGCGGCAGAACACCGGGGAGCTGTTTTTT. This translates into CASSLVGRQNTGELFF.

This clonotype came up many times. The V and J genes are TRBV27 and TRBJ1-5; no definite D call. CDR3 size: 16 residues. Between the trimmed V and J ends, which lost 6 bases and 2 bases, there was a span of 17 bases. Germline assignment: CDR1 MNHEY and CDR2 SMNVEV (reference sequence). Here the CDR3 reads CASSPTGARGNQPQHF. The CDR3 DNA reads TGTGCCAGCAGCCCCACCGGCGCCCGTGGCAATCAGCCCCAGCATTTT.

This clonotype was detected only a few times. The chain links TRBV19 to TRBJ1-1; a possible D gene is TRBD1 (5 bases). CDR1 is LNHDA, CDR2 SQIVND, per germline (reference sequence). Deletions cut 4 bases from V and 7 bases from J, with 13 bases between. The CDR3 has 13 residues. The chain's CDR3 is CASSTRGADEAFF. For the CDR3, the DNA is TGTGCCAGTAGTACACGAGGGGCGGATGAAGCTTTCTTT.

In its sample, this clonotype was seen many times. V usage is TRBV9 and J usage is TRBJ1-1; TRBD1 matches at 8 bases. This CDR3 contains 14 residues. Per the germline V gene, CDR1 is SGDLS and CDR2 is YYNGEE. V gave up 4 bases and J gave up 4 bases; unmatched junction bases: 6. The CDR3 DNA reads TGTGCCAGCAGCAAGGACAGGGTAAGCACTGAAGCTTTCTTT. It codes for CASSKDRVSTEAFF.

This clonotype was detected once. This chain uses TRBV7-8 with TRBJ1-5; D remains ambiguous. Germline loops: CDR1 SGHVS, CDR2 FQNEAQ. The CDR3 extends over 16 amino acids. Trimming stripped 5 bases from V and 5 bases from J, with 19 bases between. CDR3 DNA: TGTGCCAGCAGCCTCAATTCCGTTCCTTCTTATCAGCCCCAGCATTTT. Its protein is CASSLNSVPSYQPQHF.

This clonotype was recorded at least ten times. The rearrangement joins TRBV7-9 to TRBJ2-1; D gene ambiguous. V shed 0 bases and J shed 6 bases, with 12 bases lying between them. From germline, CDR1 is SEHNR and CDR2 FQNEAQ (reference sequence). This CDR3 has 15 residues. CDR3 loop: CASSLAGIAVNEQFF. Here the CDR3 DNA reads TGTGCCAGCAGCTTAGCGGGGATAGCAGTCAATGAGCAGTTCTTC.

In this sample, this clonotype turned up many times. In DNA form, the CDR3 reads TGTGCCAGCAGGGACAGGGTATCGGACACTGAAGCTTTCTTT. It translates to CASRDRVSDTEAFF. The chain uses TRBV6-1 and TRBJ1-1; TRBD1 aligns across 8 bases. Germline V gives CDR1 MNHNS, CDR2 SASEGT. J lost 3 bases, V lost 6 bases, and 6 bases had no gene match. This CDR3 comprises 14 residues.

This clonotype was seen at least ten times. The chain is built from TRBV28 and TRBJ2-7, with D tentatively TRBD1 (5 bases). The CDR3 is 15 amino acids. Trimming took off 5 bases at V and 0 bases at J, with 14 bases between the two ends. Germline CDR1 is MDHEN and CDR2 is SYDVKM. This CDR3 reads CASSNRGLGSYEQYF. The CDR3 nucleotides are TGTGCCAGCAGTAATAGGGGATTGGGCTCCTACGAGCAGTACTTC.

This clonotype was seen more than once but under ten times. The chain uses TRBV28 and TRBJ2-2, with D possibly TRBD1 on 5 matching bases. Germline CDR1 reads MDHEN; CDR2 reads SYDVKM. Trimming stripped 7 bases from V and 4 bases from J, with 10 bases between. CDR3 length: 13 amino acids. DNA of the CDR3: TGTGCCAGCACGTCAGGGCTCACCGGGGAGCTGTTTTTT. Translating it yields CASTSGLTGELFF.

This clonotype came up many times. The rearrangement links TRBV5-1 to TRBJ1-2; possible D gene TRBD1, 5 bases. Germline V CDR1 and CDR2: SGHRS, YFSETQ. The CDR3 is 14 amino acids. Trimming stripped 3 bases from V and 10 bases from J, with 19 bases between. The CDR3 reads CASSSSGTMSSYTF. The CDR3 DNA sequence: TGCGCCAGCAGCTCATCCGGGACCATGAGTTCCTACACCTTC.

At least ten counts were recorded for this clonotype. The chain carries TRBV29-1 and TRBJ2-5; D is undetermined. Germline V gene data show CDR1 as SQVTM and CDR2 as ANQGSEA. V was cut by 4 bases and J by 1 base, with 7 bases left in between. The CDR3 is 12 amino acids. The CDR3 DNA reads as TGCAGCGTTGTACAGCCCCAAGAGACCCAGTACTTC. This gives the protein CSVVQPQETQYF.

This clonotype was detected ten times or more. The chain has TRBV28 and TRBJ1-2; 12 bases map to TRBD1. Germline lookup yields CDR1 MDHEN and CDR2 SYDVKM. The CDR3 length is 18 residues. V shed 2 bases, J shed 8 bases, and the junction held 15 bases outside the gene matches. This CDR3 reads CASSLALGGTGGGRGYTF. DNA of the CDR3: TGTGCCAGCAGTTTAGCCCTTGGCGGGACAGGGGGCGGAAGGGGCTACACCTTC.

This clonotype was detected many times. The chain links TRBV30 to TRBJ1-1; D possibly corresponds to TRBD1 (6 bases). CDR1 is GTSNPN, CDR2 SVGIG, per germline (reference sequence). V was pared by 0 bases and J by 5 bases, with 10 bases between. This CDR3 has 13 residues. CDR3 loop: CAWSVRGATEAFF. The CDR3 DNA reads TGTGCCTGGAGTGTAAGGGGGGCAACTGAAGCTTTCTTT. Drawing the rest from reference TRBV30 and TRBJ1-1, the complete variable domain is SQTIHQWPATLVQPVGSPLSLECTVEGTSNPNLYWYRQAAGRGLQLLFYSVGIGQISSEVPQNLSASRPQDRQFILSSKKLLLSDSGFYLCAWSVRGATEAFFGQGTRLTVV.